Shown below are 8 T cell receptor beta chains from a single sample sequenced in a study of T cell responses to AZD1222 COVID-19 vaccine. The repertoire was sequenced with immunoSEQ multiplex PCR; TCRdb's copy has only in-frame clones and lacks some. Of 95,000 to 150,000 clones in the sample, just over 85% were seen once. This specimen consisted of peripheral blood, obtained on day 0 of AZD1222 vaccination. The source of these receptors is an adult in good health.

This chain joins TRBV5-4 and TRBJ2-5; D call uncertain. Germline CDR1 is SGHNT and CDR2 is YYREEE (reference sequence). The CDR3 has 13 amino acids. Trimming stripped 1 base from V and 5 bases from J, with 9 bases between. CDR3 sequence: CASSLSFAETQYF. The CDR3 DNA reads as TGTGCCAGCAGCTTGTCCTTTGCGGAGACCCAGTACTTC. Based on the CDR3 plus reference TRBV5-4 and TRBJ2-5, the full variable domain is ETGVTQSPTHLIKTRGQQVTLRCSSQSGHNTVSWYQQALGQGPQFIFQYYREEENGRGNFPPRFSGLQFPNYSSELNVNALELDDSALYLCASSLSFAETQYFGPGTRLLVL.

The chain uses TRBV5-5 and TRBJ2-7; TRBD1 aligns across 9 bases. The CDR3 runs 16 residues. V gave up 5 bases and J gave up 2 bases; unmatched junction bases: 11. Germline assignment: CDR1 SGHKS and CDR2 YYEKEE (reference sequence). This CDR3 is CASSFGQGSVPYEQYF. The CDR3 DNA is TGTGCCAGCAGTTTTGGACAGGGGTCAGTCCCCTACGAGCAGTACTTC.

The CDR3 sequence: CASSRRGQSNQPQHF. In DNA, the CDR3 is TGTGCCAGCAGCCGTCGGGGACAGAGCAATCAGCCCCAGCATTTT. This chain links TRBV7-2 with TRBJ1-5, with 7 bases lining up with TRBD1. The CDR3 totals 15 residues. V gave up 5 bases and J gave up 1 base; unmatched junction bases: 5. Germline V gives CDR1 SGHTA, CDR2 FQGNSA.

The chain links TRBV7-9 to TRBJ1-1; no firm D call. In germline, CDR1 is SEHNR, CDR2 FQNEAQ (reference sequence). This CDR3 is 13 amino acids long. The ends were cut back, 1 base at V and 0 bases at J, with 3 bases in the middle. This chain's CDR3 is CASSLDLNTEAFF. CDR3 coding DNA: TGTGCCAGCAGCTTAGATTTGAACACTGAAGCTTTCTTT. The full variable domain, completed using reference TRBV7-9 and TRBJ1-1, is DTGVSQNPRHKITKRGQNVTFRCDPISEHNRLYWYRQTLGQGPEFLTYFQNEAQLEKSRLLSDRFSAERPKGSFSTLEIQRTEQGDSAMYLCASSLDLNTEAFFGQGTRLTVV.

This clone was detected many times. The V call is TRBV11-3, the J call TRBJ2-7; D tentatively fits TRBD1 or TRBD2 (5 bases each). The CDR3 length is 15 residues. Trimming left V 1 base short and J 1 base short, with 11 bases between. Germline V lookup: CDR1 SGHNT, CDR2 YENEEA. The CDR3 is CASSLGGRESYEQYF. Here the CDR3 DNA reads TGTGCCAGCAGCTTAGGGGGCAGGGAGTCCTACGAGCAGTACTTC.

The CDR3 DNA follows: TGTGCCAGCCCCCGGCCAGGCACAGATACGCAGTATTTT. As protein: CASPRPGTDTQYF. The rearrangement uses TRBV18 and TRBJ2-3, with D hard to call. With 8 bases removed from V and 1 base from J, the gap between germline ends came to 10 bases. The CDR3 consists of 13 residues. CDR1 is KGHSH, CDR2 LQKENI, per germline.

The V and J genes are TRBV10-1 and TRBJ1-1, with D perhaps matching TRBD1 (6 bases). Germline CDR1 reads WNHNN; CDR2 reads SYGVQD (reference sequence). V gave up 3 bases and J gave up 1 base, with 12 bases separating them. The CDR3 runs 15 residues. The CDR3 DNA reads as TGCGCCAGCAGTGAAAGAAGGGGGGCGAACACTGAAGCTTTCTTT. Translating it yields CASSERRGANTEAFF.

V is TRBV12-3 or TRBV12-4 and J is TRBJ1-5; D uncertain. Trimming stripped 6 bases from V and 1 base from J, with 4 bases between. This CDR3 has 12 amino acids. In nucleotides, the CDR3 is TGTGCCAGCAGACGGAGCAATCAGCCCCAGCATTTT. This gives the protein CASRRSNQPQHF.